This entry lists 12 T cell receptor beta chains sequenced from one sample in a study of OX40 agonist ivuxolimab in advanced cancers. Sequencing used immunoSEQ multiplex PCR; TCRdb keeps in-frame clones, though not all of them. The profile covers under 40,000 clones, with 80% to 85% appearing a single time and more than 9% taken by the ten largest. The source material was CD4+ or CD8+ T cells sorted from blood, sampled in a trial of the OX40 agonist ivuxolimab. These receptors were collected from an adult with an advanced solid tumor such as melanoma, head and neck, liver or kidney cancer.

The chain recombines TRBV7-9 with TRBJ1-1; D is perhaps TRBD1 (5 bases). In germline, CDR1 is SEHNR, CDR2 FQNEAQ (reference sequence). The CDR3 length is 17 residues. V was cut by 4 bases and J by 4 bases, with 22 bases left in between. The CDR3 DNA sequence: TGTGCCAGCAGCTGGGGGGAGGGCCGCCAGGACGCCACTGAAGCTTTCTTT. Amino acids: CASSWGEGRQDATEAFF.

The chain is built from TRBV11-2 and TRBJ2-5; D not certain. The germline gives CDR1 SGHAT, CDR2 FQNNGV. This CDR3 region has 14 residues. The V end was cut by 5 bases, the J end by 5 bases, with 15 bases between. CDR3 bases: TGTGCCAGCAGCCCTATCAGCGCCGGGGAGACCCAGTACTTC. Translating gives CASSPISAGETQYF. Together with reference TRBV11-2 and TRBJ2-5, the CDR3 gives the full variable domain: EAGVAQSPRYKIIEKRQSVAFWCNPISGHATLYWYQQILGQGPKLLIQFQNNGVVDDSQLPKDRFSAERLKGVDSTLKIQPAKLEDSAVYLCASSPISAGETQYFGPGTRLLVL.

This chain links TRBV10-3 with TRBJ1-1; D unclear. CDR1 ENHRY and CDR2 SYGVKD come from the germline V gene. V lost 0 bases and J lost 7, with 9 bases in between. The CDR3 has 13 residues. Here the CDR3 reads CAISESGSSEAFF. As DNA, the CDR3 is TGTGCCATCAGTGAGTCGGGTAGTAGTGAAGCTTTCTTT.

V gene TRBV5-1 combines with J gene TRBJ2-7; D might be TRBD1 (5 bases). The CDR3 loop spans 12 amino acids. With 5 bases removed from V and 1 base from J, the gap between germline ends came to 7 bases. Germline loops: CDR1 SGHRS, CDR2 YFSETQ. In DNA, the CDR3 is TGCGCCAGCAGGACAGATTCCTACGAGCAGTACTTC. This translates into CASRTDSYEQYF.

The V call is TRBV7-9, the J call TRBJ2-3; 12 positions agree with TRBD2. The V gene end was trimmed by 5 bases and the J gene end by 3 bases; junction bases not matched to a gene: 6. This CDR3 region has 16 residues. CDR1 SEHNR and CDR2 FQNEAQ come from the germline V gene (reference sequence). The CDR3 DNA reads TGTGCCAGCAGCACCGGACTAGCGGGACCTACAGATACGCAGTATTTT. This encodes CASSTGLAGPTDTQYF.

V and J are TRBV12-5 and TRBJ2-7; 10 bases match TRBD1. V shed 3 bases, J shed 5 bases, and the junction held 10 bases outside the gene matches. The CDR3 contains 16 residues. Germline-derived CDR1 and CDR2 are LGHNT and FRNRAP. CDR3 sequence reads: CASGFPLDRGTHEQYF. The CDR3 nucleotides read TGTGCTAGTGGTTTCCCCCTGGACAGGGGGACCCACGAGCAGTACTTC.

This sequence joins TRBV27 and TRBJ2-5, with TRBD1 matching over 9 bases. Germline-derived CDR1 and CDR2 are MNHEY and SMNVEV (reference sequence). The CDR3 is 21 amino acids. V gave up 0 bases and J gave up 1 base; unmatched junction bases: 18. The CDR3 DNA sequence: TGTGCCAGCAGTTTATCACCCCCTGTAGATCGACAGGGGGTTTCCCAAGAGACCCAGTACTTC. This gives the protein CASSLSPPVDRQGVSQETQYF.

V usage is TRBV6-5 and J usage is TRBJ1-2; D perhaps matches TRBD1 (5 bases). Trimming took 6 bases from V and 2 from J, leaving 16 bases between them. CDR1 and CDR2 (germline): MNHEY, SVGAGI. The CDR3 has 15 amino acids. The CDR3: CASRGTGVFNYGYTF. The CDR3, as DNA: TGTGCCAGCAGAGGGACGGGGGTATTCAACTATGGCTACACCTTC.

The rearrangement uses TRBV5-1 and TRBJ1-2; tentatively, D is TRBD1 (5 bases). This CDR3 comprises 13 residues. The germline V gene encodes CDR1 SGHRS and CDR2 YFSETQ. The V end was cut by 3 bases, the J end by 4 bases, with 10 bases between. CDR3 coding DNA: TGCGCCAGCAGCTCGCCAGGGCCCTATGGCTACACCTTC. The encoded protein is CASSSPGPYGYTF.

The chain uses TRBV2 and TRBJ1-6, with D unclear. V dropped 5 bases and J dropped 10 bases, with 18 bases sitting between them. This CDR3 is 15 amino acids long. CDR1 and CDR2 from the germline V gene are SNHLY and FYNNEI. The CDR3 sequence: CASSPLLGSGSPLHF. CDR3 bases: TGTGCCAGCAGTCCCCTTTTGGGGTCGGGGTCACCCCTCCACTTT.

This chain connects TRBV21-1 to TRBJ2-1; TRBD2, the D gene given by the table, was not confirmed from the DNA. TRBV21-1 is a pseudogene. The CDR3 runs to 12 residues. The CDR3 DNA follows: TGTGCCAGCAGCAAAGGCGGGAATGAGCAGTTCTTC. Its protein product is CASSKGGNEQFF.

This rearrangement joins TRBV10-2 to TRBJ2-7; 7 bases match TRBD1. CDR1 WSHSY and CDR2 SAAADI come from the germline V gene. With V trimmed by 8 bases and J by 3 bases, 4 bases remained unmatched. The CDR3 consists of 12 residues. Here the CDR3 DNA reads TGCGCCAGCCAGGGACAGATCTACGAGCAGTACTTC. It translates to CASQGQIYEQYF.